This TCR beta chain comes out of a study of monozygotic twins with inflammatory bowel disease. One entry per CDR3 protein, without DNA, is what TCRdb gives after re-calling the 5' RACE reads. The listing contains over 200,000 distinct CDR3 sequences. The TCR sequence derives from a human donor with ulcerative colitis or Crohn's disease, or a healthy co-twin of an affected twin (not recorded which). The sample taken for sequencing was blood.

CDR3 sequence: CASSSPSGGEPWVLTF. The J gene is TRBJ2-6, the V gene TRBV7-2; TCRdb's D gene call, TRBD2, goes unchecked for lack of DNA. CDR1 is SGHTA, CDR2 FQGNSA, per germline. The CDR3 has 16 residues.